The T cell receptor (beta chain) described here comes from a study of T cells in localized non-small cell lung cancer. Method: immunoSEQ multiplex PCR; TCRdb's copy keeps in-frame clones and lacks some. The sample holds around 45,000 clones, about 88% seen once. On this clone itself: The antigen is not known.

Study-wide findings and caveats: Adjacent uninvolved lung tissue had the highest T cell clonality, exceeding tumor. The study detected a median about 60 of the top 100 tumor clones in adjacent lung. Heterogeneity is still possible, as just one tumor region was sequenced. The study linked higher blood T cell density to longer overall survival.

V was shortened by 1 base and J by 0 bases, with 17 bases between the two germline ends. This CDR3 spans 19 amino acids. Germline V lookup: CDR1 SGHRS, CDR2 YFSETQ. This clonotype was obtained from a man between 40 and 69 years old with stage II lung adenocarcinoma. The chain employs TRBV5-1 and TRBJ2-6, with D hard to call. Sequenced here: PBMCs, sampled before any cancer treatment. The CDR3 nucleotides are TGCGCCAGCAGCTTGCTTACAAGGTCAGAGATCTCTGGGGCCAACGTCCTGACTTTC. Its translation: CASSLLTRSEISGANVLTF.